The T cell receptor beta chain described here comes from a study of shared clonotypes between healthy human individuals. Study findings and constraints: Blood was the sole source, and tissue repertoires probably differ.

This clone is a singleton in its sample. Its antigen remains unidentified. Authors' methods: Filtering was not the same, since immunoSEQ gave junction-only sequences without quality scores. Clones were read by immunoSEQ multiplex PCR, and TCRdb kept only the in-frame ones, dropping some. V, J and clone size are those of that table, while D and trimming were read from the DNA. The repertoire consists of some 2,500,000 clones, with less than 95% occurring once and the leading ten covering 0.3% to 0.4%. The CDR3 spans 15 residues. Per the germline V gene, CDR1 is SGHVS and CDR2 is FNYEAQ. Between the trimmed V and J ends, which lost 5 bases and 2 bases, there was a span of 14 bases.

Sample: naive CD4+ T cells from PBMCs. Subset denoted: CD45RA+ positively selected. The V call is TRBV7-6, the J call TRBJ2-3, with D perhaps matching TRBD2 (6 bases). The clonotype comes from a man between 18 and 29 years old in good health. Some clones in this sample may be carry-over from other donors' samples. CDR3 in DNA: TGTGCCAGCAGCCCTTTTTCGCGGGACACAGATACGCAGTATTTT. This codes for CASSPFSRDTDTQYF.